Each of the 7 T cell receptor beta chains below was sequenced from the same sample in a study of blood T cells in healthy people across ages. It was with a sample-barcoded 5' primer and a J-beta primer mix that a second PCR of about 6 to 12 cycles was run. TCRdb analysed the 5' RACE reads with MiXCR anew, one entry per CDR3 protein. The sample has 790,000 or so distinct CDR3 sequences, roughly 56% seen once; the top ten hold roughly 26%. The sample was blood. Source of these receptors: a man in his forties in good health.

This chain uses TRBV28 with TRBJ2-6; TRBD2 aligns across 8 bases. Germline V gene data show CDR1 as MDHEN and CDR2 as SYDVKM. The V segment lost 11 bases and the J segment 0 bases; nucleotides outside the gene matches: 6. The CDR3 contains 15 residues. In DNA, the CDR3 is TGTGCCGGTGCCGCGGGGGGCTCTGGGGCCAACGTCCTGACTTTC. Translating gives CAGAAGGSGANVLTF.

This clonotype has only a few counts. Sequence at one end of the junction differs from germline and may be a read error. J is TRBJ2-5 and V is TRBV7-7, with D perhaps being TRBD1 or TRBD2 (6 bases each). In germline, CDR1 is SSHAT, CDR2 FNYEAQ (reference sequence). The CDR3 has 16 amino acids. The CDR3 nucleotides are TGTGCTAGCAGCGATACCCGGGGGCCCACAATCTCGGGCCAGTACTTC. Encoded protein: CASSDTRGPTISGQYF.

This clonotype has more than one count but fewer than ten. The V gene is TRBV29-1, the J gene TRBJ2-1; perhaps TRBD2 as D (6 bases). Germline V gene data show CDR1 as SQVTM and CDR2 as ANQGSEA. This CDR3 spans 16 amino acids. Trimming left V 3 bases short and J 0 bases short, with 15 bases between. CDR3 bases: TGCAGCGTTGAGTCTGTAGCGGCCGTCTCCTACAATGAGCAGTTCTTC. Translating it yields CSVESVAAVSYNEQFF.

The genes are TRBV3-1 and TRBJ2-5, with D hard to call. Per germline, CDR1 LGHDT and CDR2 YNNKEL (reference sequence). The V gene lost 0 bases and the J gene lost 7 bases, with 9 bases spanning the gap. The CDR3 has 13 amino acids. For the CDR3, the DNA is TGTGCCAGCAGCCAAGACGGAGCCGTGACCCAGTACTTC. Translating it yields CASSQDGAVTQYF.

In its sample, this clonotype was seen a few times. The V and J genes are TRBV7-2 and TRBJ2-3; D uncertain. Trimming took off 1 base at V and 0 bases at J, with 11 bases between the two ends. Germline loops: CDR1 SGHTA, CDR2 FQGNSA. This CDR3 contains 16 residues. Here the CDR3 DNA reads TGTGCCAGCAGCTTAGGATCCGTCGCTAGCACAGATACGCAGTATTTT. Translation gives CASSLGSVASTDTQYF.

The V call is TRBV5-5, the J call TRBJ2-7; 9 nucleotides match TRBD2. V was pared by 1 base and J by 3 bases, with 8 bases of the junction left unmatched. The CDR3 consists of 16 residues. CDR1 is SGHKS, CDR2 YYEKEE, per germline (reference sequence). The CDR3 here is CASSLFEAGGSYEQYF. The CDR3 nucleotides read TGTGCCAGCAGCTTGTTCGAGGCGGGAGGGAGCTACGAGCAGTACTTC.

The chain couples TRBV7-3 to TRBJ2-2; 9 bases align to TRBD2. The junction had 2 bases not matched to a gene; V was cut back by 2 bases and J by 4 bases. There are 15 residues in the CDR3. The germline V gene has CDR1 SGHTA and CDR2 FQGTGA. CDR3: CASSLGGGATGELFF. CDR3 nucleotide sequence: TGTGCCAGCAGCTTAGGCGGGGGGGCCACCGGGGAGCTGTTTTTT.